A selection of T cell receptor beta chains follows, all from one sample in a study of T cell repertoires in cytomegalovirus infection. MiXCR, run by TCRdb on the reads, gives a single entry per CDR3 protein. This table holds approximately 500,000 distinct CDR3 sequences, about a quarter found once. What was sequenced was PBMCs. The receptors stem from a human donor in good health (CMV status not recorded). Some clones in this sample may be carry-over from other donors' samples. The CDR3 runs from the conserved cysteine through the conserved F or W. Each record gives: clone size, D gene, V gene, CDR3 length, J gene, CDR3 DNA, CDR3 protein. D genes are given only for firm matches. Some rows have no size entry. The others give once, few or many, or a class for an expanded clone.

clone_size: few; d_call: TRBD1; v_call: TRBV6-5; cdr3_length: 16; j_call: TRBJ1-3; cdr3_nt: TGTGCCAGCAGCCAGACAGGGGGAGGCTCTGGAAACACCATATATTTT; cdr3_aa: CASSQTGGGSGNTIYF
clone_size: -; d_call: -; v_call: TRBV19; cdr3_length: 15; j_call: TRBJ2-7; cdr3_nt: TGTGCCAGTAGTATCAGTGGGAGGAGCTCCTACGAGCAGTACTTC; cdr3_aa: CASSISGRSSYEQYF
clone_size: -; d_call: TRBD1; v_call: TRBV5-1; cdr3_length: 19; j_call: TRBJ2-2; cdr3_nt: TGCGCCAGCAGCTTGGCCGGGACAGGGGGTGCTACGAACACCGGGGAGCTGTTTTTT; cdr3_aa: CASSLAGTGGATNTGELFF
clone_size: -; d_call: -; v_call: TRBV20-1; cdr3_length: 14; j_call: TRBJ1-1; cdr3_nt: TGCAGTGTCCTAAGGGGATTCATGAACACTGAAGCTTTCTTT; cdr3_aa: CSVLRGFMNTEAFF
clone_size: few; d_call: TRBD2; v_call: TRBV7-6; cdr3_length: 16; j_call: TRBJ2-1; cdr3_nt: TGTGCCAGCAGCTTAGTAGCGGCTAGCGGGAAGTCTGAGCAGTTCTTC; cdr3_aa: CASSLVAASGKSEQFF
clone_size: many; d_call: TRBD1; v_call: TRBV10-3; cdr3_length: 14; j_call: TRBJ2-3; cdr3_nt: TGTGCCATCAGCCCCGGGACAGGGGGAGATACGCAGTATTTT; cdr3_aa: CAISPGTGGDTQYF
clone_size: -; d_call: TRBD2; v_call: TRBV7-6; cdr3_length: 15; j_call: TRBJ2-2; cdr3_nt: TGTGCCAGCAGCTTAGGGACTAGCGGAACCGGGGAGCTGTTTTTT; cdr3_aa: CASSLGTSGTGELFF
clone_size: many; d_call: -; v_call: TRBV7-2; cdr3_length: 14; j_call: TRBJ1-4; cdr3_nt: TGTGCCAGCAGCTTAGCAGGGCCTAATGAAAAACTGTTTTTT; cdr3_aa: CASSLAGPNEKLFF
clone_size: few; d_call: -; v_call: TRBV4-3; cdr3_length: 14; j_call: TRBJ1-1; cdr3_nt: TGCGCCAGCAGCCAAAGGGCCAGAAGCACTGAAGCTTTCTTT; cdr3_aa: CASSQRARSTEAFF
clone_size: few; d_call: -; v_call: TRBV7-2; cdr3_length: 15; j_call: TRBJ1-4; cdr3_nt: TGTGCCAGCAGCTTAGGCGCCAGTCCTAATGAAAAACTGTTTTTT; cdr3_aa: CASSLGASPNEKLFF
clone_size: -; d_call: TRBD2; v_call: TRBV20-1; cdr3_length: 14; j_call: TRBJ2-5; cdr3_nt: TGCAGTGCATCAGCGGGAGGGCCGGGAGAGACCCAGTACTTC; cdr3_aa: CSASAGGPGETQYF
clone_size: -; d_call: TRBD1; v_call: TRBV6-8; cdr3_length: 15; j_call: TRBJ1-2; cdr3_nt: TGTGCCAGCAGTACCCGGACAGGGCGCCACTATGGCTACACCTTC; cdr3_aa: CASSTRTGRHYGYTF
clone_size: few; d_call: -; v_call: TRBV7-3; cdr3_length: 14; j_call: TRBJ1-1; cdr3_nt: TGTGCCAGCAGCGGACAACTCATGAACACTGAAGCTTTCTTT; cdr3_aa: CASSGQLMNTEAFF
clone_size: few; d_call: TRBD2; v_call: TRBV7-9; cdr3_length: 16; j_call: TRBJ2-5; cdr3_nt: TGTGCCAGCAGCTTAGTTACTAGCGGTCAGCAAGAGACCCAGTACTTC; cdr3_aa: CASSLVTSGQQETQYF
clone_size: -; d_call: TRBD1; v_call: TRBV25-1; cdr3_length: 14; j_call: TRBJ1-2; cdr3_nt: TGTGCCAGCAGGTCGACAGGGGCAGGTTATGGCTACACCTTC; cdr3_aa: CASRSTGAGYGYTF
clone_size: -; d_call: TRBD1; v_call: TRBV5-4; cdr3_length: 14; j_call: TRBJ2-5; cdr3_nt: TGTGCCAGCAGCACCAGGACAGGGCGAGAGACCCAGTACTTC; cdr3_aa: CASSTRTGRETQYF
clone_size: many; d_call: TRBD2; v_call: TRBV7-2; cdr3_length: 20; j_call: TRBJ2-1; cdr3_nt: TGTGCCAGCAGCTCCCCCTCCAAGCGGGAGGCCCCTGGATCCTACAATGAGCAGTTCTTC; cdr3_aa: CASSSPSKREAPGSYNEQFF
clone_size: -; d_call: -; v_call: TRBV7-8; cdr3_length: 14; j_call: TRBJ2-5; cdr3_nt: TGTGCCAGCAGCTTTGGGACCGTCCAAGAGACCCAGTACTTC; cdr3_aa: CASSFGTVQETQYF
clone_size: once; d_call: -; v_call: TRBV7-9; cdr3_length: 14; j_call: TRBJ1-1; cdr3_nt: TGTGCCAGCAGCCCCTTCGGACAGCTCGGAGAAGCTTTCTTT; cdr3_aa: CASSPFGQLGEAFF
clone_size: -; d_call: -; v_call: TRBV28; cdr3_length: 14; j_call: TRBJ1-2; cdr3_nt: TGTGCCTCCCAGTTGCCGGGCCGAATCTATGGCTACACCTTC; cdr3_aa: CASQLPGRIYGYTF
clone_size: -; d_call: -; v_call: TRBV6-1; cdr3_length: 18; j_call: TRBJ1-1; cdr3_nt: TGTGCCAGCAGTCATACCGGGACTGATTTTTTCCTGAACACTGAAGCTTTCTTT; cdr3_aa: CASSHTGTDFFLNTEAFF
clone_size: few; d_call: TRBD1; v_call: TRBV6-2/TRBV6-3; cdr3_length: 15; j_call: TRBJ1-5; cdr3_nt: TGTGCCAGCAGATACCCGGGACAGGGCAATCAGCCCCAGCATTTT; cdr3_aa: CASRYPGQGNQPQHF
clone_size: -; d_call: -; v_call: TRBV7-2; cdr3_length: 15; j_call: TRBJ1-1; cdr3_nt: TGTGCCAGCAGCTTAGTAGGCGGGGCAGGGACTGAAGCTTTCTTT; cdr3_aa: CASSLVGGAGTEAFF
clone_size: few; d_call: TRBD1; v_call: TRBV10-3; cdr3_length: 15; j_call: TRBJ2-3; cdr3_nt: TGTGCCATCAGTGCAACAGGGGGGTATACAGATACGCAGTATTTT; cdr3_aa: CAISATGGYTDTQYF
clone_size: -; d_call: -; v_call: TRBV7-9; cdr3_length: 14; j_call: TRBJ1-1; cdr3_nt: TGTGCCAGCAGCTTAATCAGGGGGAACACTGAAGCTTTCTTT; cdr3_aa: CASSLIRGNTEAFF
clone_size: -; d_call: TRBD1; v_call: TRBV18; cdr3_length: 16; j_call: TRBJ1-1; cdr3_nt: TGTGCCAGCTCACCTAATTCCGGGACAGGGAGGACTGAAGCTTTCTTT; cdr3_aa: CASSPNSGTGRTEAFF
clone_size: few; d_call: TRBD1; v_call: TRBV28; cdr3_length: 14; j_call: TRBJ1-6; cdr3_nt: TGTGCCAGCAGTCCGGGACAGGTCAATTCACCCCTCCACTTT; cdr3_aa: CASSPGQVNSPLHF
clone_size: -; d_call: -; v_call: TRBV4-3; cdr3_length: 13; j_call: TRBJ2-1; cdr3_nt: TGCGCCAGCAGCCAAGCCCTCCTAAGCGAGCAGTTCTTC; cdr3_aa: CASSQALLSEQFF
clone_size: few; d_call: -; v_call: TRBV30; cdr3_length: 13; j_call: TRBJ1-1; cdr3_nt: TGTGCCTGGAGTGTGTCGCTAATGCCTGAAGCTTTCTTT; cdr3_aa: CAWSVSLMPEAFF
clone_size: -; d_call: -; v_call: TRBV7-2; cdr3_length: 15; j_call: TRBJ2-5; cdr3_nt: TGTGCCAGCAGCAGGACAGGAGGGAACCAAGAGACCCAGTACTTC; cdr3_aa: CASSRTGGNQETQYF
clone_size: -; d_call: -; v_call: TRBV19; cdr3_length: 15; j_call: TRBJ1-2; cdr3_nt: TGTGCCAGTACCCAACCCGGCCAGGGCTGGTATGGCTACACCTTC; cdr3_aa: CASTQPGQGWYGYTF
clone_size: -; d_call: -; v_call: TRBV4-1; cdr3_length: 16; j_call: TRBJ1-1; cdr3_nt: TGCGCCAGCAGCCGAGAGGGACCGCCTCGGAACACTGAAGCTTTCTTT; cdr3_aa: CASSREGPPRNTEAFF
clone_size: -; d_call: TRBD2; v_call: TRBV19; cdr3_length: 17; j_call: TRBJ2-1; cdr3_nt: TGTGCCAGTAGTATCCTGGGACTAGCGGGACCCTACAATGAGCAGTTCTTC; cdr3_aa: CASSILGLAGPYNEQFF
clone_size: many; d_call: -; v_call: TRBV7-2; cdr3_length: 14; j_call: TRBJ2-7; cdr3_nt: TGTGCCAGCAGCGAGCCTTACGGAGGCAGGGAGCAGTACTTC; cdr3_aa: CASSEPYGGREQYF
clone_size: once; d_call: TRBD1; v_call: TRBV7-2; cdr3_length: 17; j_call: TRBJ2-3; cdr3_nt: TGTGCCAGCAGCTTAGGCCCCGGGACAGGGGGCATACATACGCAGTATTTT; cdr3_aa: CASSLGPGTGGIHTQYF
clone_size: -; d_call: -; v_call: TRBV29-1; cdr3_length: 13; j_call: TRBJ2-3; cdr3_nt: TGCAGCGTTGAAAGAGCACGAGGCGATACGCAGTATTTT; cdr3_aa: CSVERARGDTQYF
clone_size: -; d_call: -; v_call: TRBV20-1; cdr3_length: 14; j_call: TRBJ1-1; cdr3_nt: TGCAGTGCCCGTGAGGGGCATGAGAACACTGAAGCTTTCTTT; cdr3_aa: CSAREGHENTEAFF
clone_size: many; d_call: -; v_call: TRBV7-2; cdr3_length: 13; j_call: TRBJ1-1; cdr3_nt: TGTGCCAGCAGCTTAGTCGGGGGAGATCAAGCTTTCTTT; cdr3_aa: CASSLVGGDQAFF
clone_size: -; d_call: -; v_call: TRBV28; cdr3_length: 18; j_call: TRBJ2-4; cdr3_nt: TGTGCCAGCAGTTTAGAATTGGGACTGAATATAGCCAAAAACATTCAGTACTTC; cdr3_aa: CASSLELGLNIAKNIQYF
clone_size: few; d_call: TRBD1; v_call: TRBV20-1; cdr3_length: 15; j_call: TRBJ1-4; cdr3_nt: TGCAGTGCTAGTGGACAGGGGGCTTCTAATGAAAAACTGTTTTTT; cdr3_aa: CSASGQGASNEKLFF
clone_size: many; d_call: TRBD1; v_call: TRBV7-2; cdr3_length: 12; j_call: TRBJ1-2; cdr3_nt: TGTGCCAGCAGTACGCAGGGGGGGGGCTACACCTTC; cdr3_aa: CASSTQGGGYTF
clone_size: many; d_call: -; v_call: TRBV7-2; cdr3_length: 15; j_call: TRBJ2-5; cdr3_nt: TGTGCCAGCAGCCGCCGATGGGGGGCAGAAGAGACCCAGTACTTC; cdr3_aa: CASSRRWGAEETQYF
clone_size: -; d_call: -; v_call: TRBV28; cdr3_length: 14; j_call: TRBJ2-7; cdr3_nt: TGTGCCAGCAGTTTCGGGCAGGGCCCCGAAGTGTGGTACTTC; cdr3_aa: CASSFGQGPEVWYF
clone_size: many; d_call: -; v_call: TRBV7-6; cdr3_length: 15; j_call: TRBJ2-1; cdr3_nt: TGTGCCAGCAGCTTAGAAGACAACTCCTACAATGAGCAGTTCTTC; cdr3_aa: CASSLEDNSYNEQFF
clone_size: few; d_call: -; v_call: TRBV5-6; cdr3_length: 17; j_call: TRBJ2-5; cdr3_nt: TGTGCCAGCAGCTTGGGGTTGACTACCCCGTCCCCAGAGACCCAGTACTTC; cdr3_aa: CASSLGLTTPSPETQYF
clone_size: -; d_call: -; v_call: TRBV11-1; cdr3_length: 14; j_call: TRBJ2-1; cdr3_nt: TGTGCCAGCAGCTCACATCCTAGCTCCAATGAGCAGTTCTTC; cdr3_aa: CASSSHPSSNEQFF
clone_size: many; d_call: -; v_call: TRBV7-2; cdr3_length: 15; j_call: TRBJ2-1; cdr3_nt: TGTGCCAGCAGCTTACCCGGGTCCCTGGGCGATGAGCAGTTCTTC; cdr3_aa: CASSLPGSLGDEQFF
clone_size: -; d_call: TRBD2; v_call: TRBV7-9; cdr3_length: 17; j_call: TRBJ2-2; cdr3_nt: TGTGCCAGCAGCTGGACTAGCGGGAGGTCCAACACCGGGGAGCTGTTTTTT; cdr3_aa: CASSWTSGRSNTGELFF
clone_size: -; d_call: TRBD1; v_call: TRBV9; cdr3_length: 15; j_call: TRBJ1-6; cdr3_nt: TGTGCCAGCAGCGCCGGTGACAGGGGTAATTCACCCCTCCACTTT; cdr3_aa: CASSAGDRGNSPLHF
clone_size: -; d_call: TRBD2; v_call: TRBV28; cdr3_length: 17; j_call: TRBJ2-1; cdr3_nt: TGTGCCAGCAGTTTACTAGCGGCCACCCGCTTAAACGATGAGCAGTTCTTC; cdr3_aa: CASSLLAATRLNDEQFF
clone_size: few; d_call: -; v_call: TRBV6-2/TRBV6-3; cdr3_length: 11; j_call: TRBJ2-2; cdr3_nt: TGTGCCAGCACGGATGGTAGAGAGCTGTTTTTT; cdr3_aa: CASTDGRELFF
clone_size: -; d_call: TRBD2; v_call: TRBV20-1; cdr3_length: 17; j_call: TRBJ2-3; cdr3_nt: TGCAGTGCTATCGGACTAGCGGGCCCCGCGGACACAGATACGCAGTATTTT; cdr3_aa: CSAIGLAGPADTDTQYF
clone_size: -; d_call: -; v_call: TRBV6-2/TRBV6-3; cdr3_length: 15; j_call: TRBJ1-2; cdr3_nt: TGTGCCAGCAGTTCCCGACAGCCGAGTAACTATGGCTACACCTTC; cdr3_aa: CASSSRQPSNYGYTF
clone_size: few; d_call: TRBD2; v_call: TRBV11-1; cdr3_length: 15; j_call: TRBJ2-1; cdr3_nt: TGTGCCAGCACCCCCGGACTAGCGGGAGTTTTTGAGCAGTTCTTC; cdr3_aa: CASTPGLAGVFEQFF
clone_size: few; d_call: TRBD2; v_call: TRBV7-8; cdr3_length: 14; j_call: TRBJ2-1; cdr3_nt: TGTGCCAGCAGCTTAGCCGGGAGGGCCCATGAGCAGTTCTTC; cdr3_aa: CASSLAGRAHEQFF